The source of this T cell receptor (beta chain) is a study of graft-versus-host responses after intestinal transplantation. Germline CDR1 SGHVS, CDR2 FQNEAQ. Trimming cost V 1 base and J 5 bases, with 5 bases left between them. The CDR3 is 12 amino acids. As regards this clone: Its antigen is not known.

Clones were read by immunoSEQ multiplex PCR, and TCRdb kept only the in-frame ones, dropping some. The sample consists of about 90,000 clones, roughly 92% of them appearing once. This chain joins TRBV7-8 and TRBJ1-2, with D tentatively TRBD1 (5 bases). Sequenced here: unstimulated CD4+ T cells sorted from spleen or lymph node cells, sampled before intestinal transplant. This TCR came from a human donor who received an intestinal transplant. DNA of the CDR3: TGTGCCAGCAGCTTAGGACAGTATGGCTACACCTTC. Protein sequence: CASSLGQYGYTF. Full variable domain (rest looked up from reference TRBV7-8 and TRBJ1-2): GAGVSQSPRYKVAKRGQDVALRCDPISGHVSLFWYQQALGQGPEFLTYFQNEAQLDKSGLPSDRFFAERPEGSVSTLKIQRTQQEDSAVYLCASSLGQYGYTFGSGTRLTVV.